This T cell receptor beta chain was identified in a study of shared clonotypes between healthy human individuals. Looking at the study overall: Each donor's CD4 naive and CD4 memory cells filled three plates apiece, CD8 naive two, and CD8 memory one.

Germline loops: CDR1 MNHEY, CDR2 SVGAGI. This CDR3 has 14 amino acids. Study conclusions and caveats: Generation probability values for non-shared clonotypes were lower than those for clonotypes shared by all four donors.

All donors were Caucasian adults living in Nashville, Tennessee. Details on this clone: The antigen is unknown. At one end, the junction sequence differs from germline, possibly due to a read error.

Repertoires were generated with immunoSEQ multiplex PCR, while TCRdb's copy carries only in-frame clones and drops some. Altogether 2 million to 2.5 million clones are present, 92% being singletons, with the ten largest covering 0.37%. The sequence came from a man aged 18-30 years in good health. Some clones in this sample may be carry-over from other donors' samples. Sequences were obtained from naive CD4+ T cells from PBMCs. Subset reported: CD45RA+ positively selected. This chain links TRBV6-5 with TRBJ1-2; D perhaps matches TRBD1 (6 bases). The CDR3 DNA sequence: TGTGTCAGCAGTTACTCGGGGGGCGGCTATGGCTACACCTTC. This sequence encodes CVSSYSGGGYGYTF.